This T cell receptor (beta chain) originates from a study of response to subunit inactivated influenza vaccine. Study results and limitations: Few additional T cells are recruited per seasonal influenza vaccination, authors suggested.

With respect to this clonotype: What it binds is not known.

TCRdb re-analysed the RT-PCR reads in MiXCR, keeping a single row per CDR3 protein. The sample includes about 780,000 distinct CDR3 sequences, roughly 18% seen only once; the top ten take roughly 11%. This clonotype originated in a man over 45 who received an inactivated influenza vaccine. The sequencing here drew on PBMCs from blood, taken roughly 5 days after vaccination.

CDR3 sequence (DNA): TGTGCCAGCAGTCTACTAGCGGGGTCCCATGAGCAGTTCTTC. Amino acids: CASSLLAGSHEQFF. This rearrangement joins TRBV6-2 or TRBV6-3 to TRBJ2-1; 10 bases agree with TRBD2. The germline V gene has CDR1 MNHEY and CDR2 SVGEGT. The V segment lost 5 bases and the J segment 8 bases; nucleotides outside the gene matches: 6. This CDR3 is 14 amino acids long.